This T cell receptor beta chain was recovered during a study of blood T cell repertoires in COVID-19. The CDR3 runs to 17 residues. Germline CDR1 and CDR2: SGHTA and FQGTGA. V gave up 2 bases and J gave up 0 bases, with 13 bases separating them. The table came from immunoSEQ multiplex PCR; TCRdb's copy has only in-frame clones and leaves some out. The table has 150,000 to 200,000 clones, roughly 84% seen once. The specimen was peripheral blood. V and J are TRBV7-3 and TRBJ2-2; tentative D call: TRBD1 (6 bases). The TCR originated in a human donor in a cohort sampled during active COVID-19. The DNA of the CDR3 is TGTGCCAGCAGCTTACAGAAAACAGGGACGAACACCGGGGAGCTGTTTTTT. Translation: CASSLQKTGTNTGELFF.